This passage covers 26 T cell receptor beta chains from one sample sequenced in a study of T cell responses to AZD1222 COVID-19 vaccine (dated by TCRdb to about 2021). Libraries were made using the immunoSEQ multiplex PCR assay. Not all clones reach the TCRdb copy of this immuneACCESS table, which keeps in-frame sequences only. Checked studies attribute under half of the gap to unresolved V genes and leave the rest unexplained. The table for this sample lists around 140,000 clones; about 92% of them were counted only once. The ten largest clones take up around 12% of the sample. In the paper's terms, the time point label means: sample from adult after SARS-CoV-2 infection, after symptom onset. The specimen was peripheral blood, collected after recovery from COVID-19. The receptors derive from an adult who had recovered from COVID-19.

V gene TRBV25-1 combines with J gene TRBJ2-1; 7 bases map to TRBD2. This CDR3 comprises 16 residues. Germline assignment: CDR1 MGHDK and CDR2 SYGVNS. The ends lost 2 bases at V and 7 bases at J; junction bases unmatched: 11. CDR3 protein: CASSEAGTGGRNEQFF. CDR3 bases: TGTGCCAGCAGTGAAGCCGGGACGGGGGGAAGGAATGAGCAGTTCTTC.

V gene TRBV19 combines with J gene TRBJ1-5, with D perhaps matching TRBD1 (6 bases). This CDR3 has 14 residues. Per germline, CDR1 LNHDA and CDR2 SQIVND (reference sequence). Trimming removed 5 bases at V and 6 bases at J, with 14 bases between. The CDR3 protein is CASSYEGVGQPQHF. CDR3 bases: TGTGCCAGTAGTTATGAGGGGGTTGGTCAGCCCCAGCATTTT.

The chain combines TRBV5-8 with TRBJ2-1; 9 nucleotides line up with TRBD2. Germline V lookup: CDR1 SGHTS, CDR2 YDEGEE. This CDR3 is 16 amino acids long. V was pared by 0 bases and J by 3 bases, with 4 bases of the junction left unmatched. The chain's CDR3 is CASSLERGRVYNEQFF. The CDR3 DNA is TGTGCCAGCAGCTTGGAACGCGGGAGGGTCTACAATGAGCAGTTCTTC.

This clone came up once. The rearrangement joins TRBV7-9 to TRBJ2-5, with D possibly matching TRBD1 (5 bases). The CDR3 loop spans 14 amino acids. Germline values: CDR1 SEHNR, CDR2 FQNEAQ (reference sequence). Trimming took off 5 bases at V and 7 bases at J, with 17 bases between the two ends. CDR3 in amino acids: CASSPGWGRGTQYF. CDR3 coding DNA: TGTGCCAGCAGCCCCGGGTGGGGAAGGGGGACCCAGTACTTC.

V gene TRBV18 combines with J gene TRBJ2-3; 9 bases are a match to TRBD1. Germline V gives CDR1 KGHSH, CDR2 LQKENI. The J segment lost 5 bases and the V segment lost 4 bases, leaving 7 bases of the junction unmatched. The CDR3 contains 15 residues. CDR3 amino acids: CASSQGQGEIDTQYF. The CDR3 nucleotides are TGTGCCAGCTCACAGGGACAGGGTGAGATAGATACGCAGTATTTT.

CDR3 DNA sequence: TGTGCCAGCAGTTTTATGGACAGAGAAGAGACCCAGTACTTC. Translating it yields CASSFMDREETQYF. The V call is TRBV28, the J call TRBJ2-5, with a possible D match to TRBD1 (6 bases). The CDR3 covers 14 residues. Looked up from germline, CDR1 is MDHEN and CDR2 is SYDVKM. Trimming removed 3 bases from V and 3 bases from J, with 11 bases in between.

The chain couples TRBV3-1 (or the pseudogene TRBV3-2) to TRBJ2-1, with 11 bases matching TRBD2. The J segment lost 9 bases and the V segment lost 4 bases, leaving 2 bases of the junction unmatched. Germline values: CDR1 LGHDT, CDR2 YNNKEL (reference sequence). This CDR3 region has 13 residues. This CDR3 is CASSPGTSGEQFF. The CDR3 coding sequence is TGTGCCAGCAGCCCAGGGACTAGCGGTGAGCAGTTCTTC.

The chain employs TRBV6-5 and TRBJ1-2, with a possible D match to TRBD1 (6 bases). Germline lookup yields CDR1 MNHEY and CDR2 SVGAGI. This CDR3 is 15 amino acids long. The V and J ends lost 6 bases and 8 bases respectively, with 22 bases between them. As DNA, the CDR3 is TGTGCCAGCAGCCTCCATGGACAGCCGAGAGAGGGCTACACCTTC. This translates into CASSLHGQPREGYTF.

In nucleotides, the CDR3 is TGCGCCAGCAGCCAAGGGTTTAATCAGCCCCAGCATTTT. Its translation is CASSQGFNQPQHF. The chain is built from TRBV4-1 and TRBJ1-5; D unresolved. The germline gives CDR1 MGHRA, CDR2 YSYEKL. V dropped 1 base and J dropped 4 bases, with 5 bases sitting between them. The CDR3 is made up of 13 amino acids.

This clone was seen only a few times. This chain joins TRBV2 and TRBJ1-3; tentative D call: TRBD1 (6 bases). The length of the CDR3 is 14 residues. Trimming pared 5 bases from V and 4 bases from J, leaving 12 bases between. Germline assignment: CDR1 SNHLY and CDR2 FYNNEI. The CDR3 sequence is CASSRTVAGNTIYF. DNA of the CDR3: TGTGCCAGCAGTCGGACAGTCGCAGGAAACACCATATATTTT.

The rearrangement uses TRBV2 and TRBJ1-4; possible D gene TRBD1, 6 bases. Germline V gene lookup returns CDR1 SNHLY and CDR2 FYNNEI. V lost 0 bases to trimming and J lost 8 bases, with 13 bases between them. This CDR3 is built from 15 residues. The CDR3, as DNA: TGTGCCAGCAGTGAAGCTGGGGGGCCGGGGGAAAAACTGTTTTTT. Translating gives CASSEAGGPGEKLFF.

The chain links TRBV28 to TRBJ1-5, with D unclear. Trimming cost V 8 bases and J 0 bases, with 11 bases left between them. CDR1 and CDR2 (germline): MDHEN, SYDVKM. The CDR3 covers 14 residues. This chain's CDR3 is CASFRRISNQPQHF. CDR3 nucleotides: TGTGCCAGCTTCCGACGGATTAGCAATCAGCCCCAGCATTTT. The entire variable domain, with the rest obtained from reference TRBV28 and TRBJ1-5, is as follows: DVKVTQSSRYLVKRTGEKVFLECVQDMDHENMFWYRQDPGLGLRLIYFSYDVKMKEKGDIPEGYSVSREKKERFSLILESASTNQTSMYLCASFRRISNQPQHFGDGTRLSIL.

The CDR3 region is CASGFSPGQGYGYTF. The CDR3, as DNA: TGTGCTAGTGGTTTTTCGCCCGGACAGGGCTATGGCTACACCTTC. V and J are TRBV12-5 and TRBJ1-2; 8 nucleotides line up with TRBD1. The CDR3 covers 15 residues. V shed 3 bases and J 4 bases; nucleotides not matched to a gene: 7. Germline V CDR1 and CDR2: LGHNT, FRNRAP.

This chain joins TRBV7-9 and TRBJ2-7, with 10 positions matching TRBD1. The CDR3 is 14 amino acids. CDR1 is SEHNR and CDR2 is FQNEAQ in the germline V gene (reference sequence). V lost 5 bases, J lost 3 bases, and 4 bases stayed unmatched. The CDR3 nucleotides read TGTGCCAGCAGCCCCGGACAGGGGGTCTACGAGCAGTACTTC. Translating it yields CASSPGQGVYEQYF.

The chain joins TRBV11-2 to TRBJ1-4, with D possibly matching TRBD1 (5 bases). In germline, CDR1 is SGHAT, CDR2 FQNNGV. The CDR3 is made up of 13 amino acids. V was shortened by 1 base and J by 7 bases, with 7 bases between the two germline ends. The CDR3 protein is CASSLVGGEKLFF. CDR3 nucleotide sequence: TGTGCCAGCAGCTTAGTTGGGGGTGAAAAACTGTTTTTT.

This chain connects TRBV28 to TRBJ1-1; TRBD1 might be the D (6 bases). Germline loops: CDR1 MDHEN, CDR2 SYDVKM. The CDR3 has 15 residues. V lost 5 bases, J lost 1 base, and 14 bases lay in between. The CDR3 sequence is CASSLRQAPNTEAFF. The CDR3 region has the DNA TGTGCCAGCAGTCTAAGACAGGCACCGAACACTGAAGCTTTCTTT.

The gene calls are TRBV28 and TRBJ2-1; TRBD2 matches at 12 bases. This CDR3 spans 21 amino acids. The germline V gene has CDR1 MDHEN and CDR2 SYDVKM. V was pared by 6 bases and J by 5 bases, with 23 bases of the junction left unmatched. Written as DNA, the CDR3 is TGTGCCAGCAGCCCCCATTTTAGGGCCGCTAGACTAGCGGGAGACGACAATGAGCAGTTCTTC. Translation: CASSPHFRAARLAGDDNEQFF.

The CDR3 sequence: CASSVEAATYEQYF. The CDR3 DNA is TGTGCCAGCAGCGTAGAGGCAGCTACCTACGAGCAGTACTTC. The J gene is TRBJ2-7, the V gene TRBV9; no clear D gene. This CDR3 is built from 14 residues. Deletions cut 0 bases from V and 2 bases from J, with 9 bases between. Germline V gene sequence: CDR1 SGDLS, CDR2 YYNGEE.

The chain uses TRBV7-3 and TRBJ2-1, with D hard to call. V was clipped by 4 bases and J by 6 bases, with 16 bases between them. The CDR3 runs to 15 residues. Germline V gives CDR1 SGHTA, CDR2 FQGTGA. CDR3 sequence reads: CASSSPGLTGNEQFF. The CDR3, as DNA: TGTGCCAGCAGCTCGCCGGGCCTGACCGGCAATGAGCAGTTCTTC.

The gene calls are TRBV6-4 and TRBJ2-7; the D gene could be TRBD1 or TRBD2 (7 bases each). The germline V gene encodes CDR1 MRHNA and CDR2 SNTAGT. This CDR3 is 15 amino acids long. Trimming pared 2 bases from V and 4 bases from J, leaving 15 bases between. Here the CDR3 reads CASSDRGQGGYEQYF. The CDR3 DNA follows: TGTGCCAGCAGTGACAGAGGGCAGGGGGGGTACGAGCAGTACTTC.

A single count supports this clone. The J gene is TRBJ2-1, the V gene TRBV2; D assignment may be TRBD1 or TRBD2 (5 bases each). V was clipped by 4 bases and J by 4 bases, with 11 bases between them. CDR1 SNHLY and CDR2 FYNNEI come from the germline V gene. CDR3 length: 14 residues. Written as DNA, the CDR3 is TGTGCCAGCAGTGGAACAGGAGGATACAATGAGCAGTTCTTC. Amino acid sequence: CASSGTGGYNEQFF. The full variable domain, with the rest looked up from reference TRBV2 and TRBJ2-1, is EPEVTQTPSHQVTQMGQEVILRCVPISNHLYFYWYRQILGQKVEFLVSFYNNEISEKSEIFDDQFSVERPDGSNFTLKIRSTKLEDSAMYFCASSGTGGYNEQFFGPGTRLTVL.

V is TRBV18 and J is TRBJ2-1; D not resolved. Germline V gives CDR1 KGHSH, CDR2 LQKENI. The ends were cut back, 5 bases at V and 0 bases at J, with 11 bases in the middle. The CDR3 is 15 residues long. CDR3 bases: TGTGCCAGCTCATTCAGTCAGAGCTCCTACAATGAGCAGTTCTTC. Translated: CASSFSQSSYNEQFF. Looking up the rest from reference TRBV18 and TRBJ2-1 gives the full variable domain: NAGVMQNPRHLVRRRGQEARLRCSPMKGHSHVYWYRQLPEEGLKFMVYLQKENIIDESGMPKERFSAEFPKEGPSILRIQQVVRGDSAAYFCASSFSQSSYNEQFFGPGTRLTVL.

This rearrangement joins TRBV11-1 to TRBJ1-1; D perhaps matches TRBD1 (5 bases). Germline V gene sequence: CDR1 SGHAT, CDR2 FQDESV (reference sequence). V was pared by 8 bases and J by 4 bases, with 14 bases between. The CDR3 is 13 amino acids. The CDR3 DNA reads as TGTGCCAGCGAAAGGAGGGGTTTCACTGAAGCTTTCTTT. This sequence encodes CASERRGFTEAFF.

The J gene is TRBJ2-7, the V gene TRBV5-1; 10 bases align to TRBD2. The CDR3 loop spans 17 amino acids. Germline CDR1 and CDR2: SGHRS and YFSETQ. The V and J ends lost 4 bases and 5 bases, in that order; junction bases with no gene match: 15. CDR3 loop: CASSPANLAGVGHEQYF. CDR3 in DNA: TGCGCCAGCAGCCCCGCAAATCTAGCGGGAGTCGGCCACGAGCAGTACTTC.

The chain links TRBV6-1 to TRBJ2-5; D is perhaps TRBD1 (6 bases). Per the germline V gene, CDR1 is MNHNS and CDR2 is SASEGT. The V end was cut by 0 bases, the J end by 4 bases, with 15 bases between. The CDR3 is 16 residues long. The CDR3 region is CASSEARQAAGETQYF. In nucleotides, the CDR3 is TGTGCCAGCAGTGAAGCTCGACAGGCGGCGGGAGAGACCCAGTACTTC.

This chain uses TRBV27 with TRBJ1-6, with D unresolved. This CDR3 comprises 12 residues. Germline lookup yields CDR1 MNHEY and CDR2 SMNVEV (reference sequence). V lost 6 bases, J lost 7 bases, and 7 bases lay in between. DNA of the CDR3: TGTGCCAGCAGGGTCGGGAATTCACCCCTCCACTTT. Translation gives CASRVGNSPLHF.